These 27 T cell receptor beta chains were all obtained from the same sample, sequenced in a study of blood T cell repertoires in COVID-19. Only in-frame clones appear in the TCRdb table, and some are missing; sequencing was by immunoSEQ multiplex PCR. The sample includes roughly 170,000 clones, 70% to 90% seen only once; the top ten take under 6%. Sequenced sample: peripheral blood. The receptors derive from a woman aged 45 to 65 with COVID-19, enrolled during active disease.

This clone was detected once. The chain employs TRBV5-1 and TRBJ1-5; no clear D. Germline assignment: CDR1 SGHRS and CDR2 YFSETQ. Trimming left V 0 bases short and J 3 bases short, with 10 bases between. The CDR3 is 15 amino acids. The CDR3 region is CASSLAGGANQPQHF. CDR3 bases: TGCGCCAGCAGCTTGGCCGGCGGCGCCAATCAGCCCCAGCATTTT.

CDR3 sequence reads: CASSPHSGGASTDTQYF. CDR3 in DNA: TGTGCCAGCAGTCCTCATAGCGGGGGGGCAAGCACAGATACGCAGTATTTT. The gene calls are TRBV28 and TRBJ2-3, with 11 bases lining up with TRBD2. V was pared by 5 bases and J by 0 bases, with 7 bases of the junction left unmatched. Germline V gene data show CDR1 as MDHEN and CDR2 as SYDVKM. The CDR3 loop spans 17 amino acids.

In its sample, this clone was seen once. The rearrangement links TRBV2 to TRBJ1-2; D is possibly TRBD1 (6 bases). V was clipped by 4 bases and J by 2 bases, with 8 bases between them. Germline V CDR1 and CDR2: SNHLY, FYNNEI. There are 13 residues in the CDR3. The CDR3 reads CASSATGNYGYTF. DNA for the CDR3: TGTGCCAGCAGTGCGACAGGCAACTATGGCTACACCTTC.

The chain has TRBV19 and TRBJ2-7; TRBD1 is a possible D gene (7 bases). Trimming removed 5 bases at V and 4 bases at J, with 18 bases between. The germline V gene has CDR1 LNHDA and CDR2 SQIVND (reference sequence). The CDR3 sequence is 15 residues long. CDR3 in DNA: TGTGCCAGTAGTTCTAGGGGGGACAGAGCTTACGAGCAGTACTTC. Its protein product is CASSSRGDRAYEQYF.

The chain employs TRBV20-1 and TRBJ2-7, with D maybe TRBD1 (6 bases). V lost 7 bases to trimming and J lost 1 base, with 8 bases between them. CDR3 size: 11 residues. Germline values: CDR1 DFQATT, CDR2 SNEGSKA (reference sequence). CDR3 sequence: CSGRGSYEQYF. The CDR3 DNA sequence: TGCAGTGGCAGGGGTTCCTACGAGCAGTACTTC.

This clone has just a few counts. This chain connects TRBV4-1 to TRBJ2-2; D possibly corresponds to TRBD2 (5 bases). This CDR3 is 15 amino acids long. CDR1 MGHRA and CDR2 YSYEKL come from the germline V gene. Trimming took 2 bases from V and 4 from J, leaving 11 bases between them. For the CDR3, the DNA is TGCGCCAGCAGCCAAAGAGGACTTCCCACCGGGGAGCTGTTTTTT. Translation gives CASSQRGLPTGELFF.

This chain links TRBV28 with TRBJ2-2; 7 bases align to TRBD1. Trimming cost V 6 bases and J 1 base; bases outside gene matches: 5. The CDR3 totals 15 residues. Germline loops: CDR1 MDHEN, CDR2 SYDVKM. This chain's CDR3 is CASRPGTVNTGELFF. The CDR3 DNA reads as TGTGCCAGCAGACCCGGGACAGTGAACACCGGGGAGCTGTTTTTT.

V and J are TRBV11-2 and TRBJ1-6; TRBD1 matches at 10 bases. Trimming took 4 bases from V and 7 from J; bases not matched to a gene: 4. Germline values: CDR1 SGHAT, CDR2 FQNNGV. The CDR3 has 15 residues. The CDR3: CASSSGQGRNSPLHF. CDR3 nucleotide sequence: TGTGCCAGCAGCTCGGGACAGGGGAGAAATTCACCCCTCCACTTT.

V is TRBV6-6 and J is TRBJ1-6; 9 bases map to TRBD1. The germline V gene encodes CDR1 MNHNY and CDR2 SVGAGI (reference sequence). The CDR3 runs to 14 residues. J lost 9 bases, V lost 6 bases, and 6 bases had no gene match. This chain's CDR3 is CASSPTGGSSPLHF. In DNA, the CDR3 is TGTGCCAGCAGCCCCACAGGGGGCAGTTCACCCCTCCACTTT.

The chain couples TRBV20-1 to TRBJ1-2; tentatively, D is TRBD1 (6 bases). V was clipped by 3 bases and J by 4 bases, with 12 bases between them. Germline CDR1 is DFQATT and CDR2 is SNEGSKA (reference sequence). The CDR3 is 13 amino acids. The CDR3, as DNA: TGCAGTGCTAGTCGTAACAGGGCCTATGGCTACACCTTC. It translates to CSASRNRAYGYTF.

This clone was seen once. The chain recombines TRBV18 with TRBJ2-1, with 7 positions matching TRBD2. The V segment lost 4 bases and the J segment 5 bases; nucleotides outside the gene matches: 5. Germline V lookup: CDR1 KGHSH, CDR2 LQKENI. This CDR3 is 14 amino acids long. The DNA of the CDR3 is TGTGCCAGCTCACGAGGGGCGGGGGACAATGAGCAGTTCTTC. As protein: CASSRGAGDNEQFF.

This clone was counted a single time. V gene TRBV6-5 combines with J gene TRBJ2-1; weak D call: TRBD1 (6 bases). CDR1 and CDR2 (germline): MNHEY, SVGAGI. The CDR3 length is 13 residues. V was trimmed by 7 bases and J by 7 bases, leaving 14 bases between them. DNA of the CDR3: TGTGCCAGCACTGGAACAGGGTGGAATGAGCAGTTCTTC. It translates to CASTGTGWNEQFF.

The chain carries TRBV3-1 (or the pseudogene TRBV3-2) and TRBJ1-5, with 8 bases identical to TRBD1. Germline V CDR1 and CDR2: LGHDT, YNNKEL (reference sequence). J was trimmed by 3 bases and V by 2 bases; bases with no gene match: 6. This CDR3 has 16 amino acids. The DNA for the CDR3 is TGTGCCAGCAGCCAATTGGACAGGGTGGACAATCAGCCCCAGCATTTT. It encodes CASSQLDRVDNQPQHF.

This chain uses TRBV10-3 with TRBJ2-5; D possibly corresponds to TRBD1 (5 bases). V gave up 3 bases and J gave up 3 bases, with 11 bases separating them. Germline V lookup: CDR1 ENHRY, CDR2 SYGVKD. This CDR3 region has 14 residues. CDR3 DNA sequence: TGTGCCATCAGTGAACGACAGATTGAAGAGACCCAGTACTTC. Its translation is CAISERQIEETQYF.

The CDR3 nucleotides are TGTGCCAGCAGTTACTCTACAGGCCCTTACGAGCAGTACTTC. Translating it yields CASSYSTGPYEQYF. The chain combines TRBV6-5 with TRBJ2-7; D possibly corresponds to TRBD1 (5 bases). The CDR3 spans 14 residues. Trimming took off 0 bases at V and 4 bases at J, with 10 bases between the two ends. The V gene's germline CDR1 is MNHEY and CDR2 SVGAGI.

This sequence joins TRBV7-2 and TRBJ2-5, with 8 bases that match TRBD1. Germline V gene data show CDR1 as SGHTA and CDR2 as FQGNSA. V was clipped by 0 bases and J by 2 bases; unmatched bases: 2. This CDR3 is 15 amino acids long. Written as DNA, the CDR3 is TGTGCCAGCAGCTTAGCCAGGGGGCGGCAAGAGACCCAGTACTTC. This translates into CASSLARGRQETQYF.

V usage is TRBV7-2 and J usage is TRBJ2-2, with TRBD2 as a possible D gene (7 bases). Germline CDR1 and CDR2: SGHTA and FQGNSA. Trimming removed 1 base from V and 2 bases from J, with 11 bases in between. CDR3 length equals 16 residues. In nucleotides, the CDR3 is TGTGCCAGCAGCTTAGTCGGGGGGCTAAACACCGGGGAGCTGTTTTTT. Amino acid sequence: CASSLVGGLNTGELFF. The full variable domain, completed using reference TRBV7-2 and TRBJ2-2, is GAGVSQSPSNKVTEKGKDVELRCDPISGHTALYWYRQSLGQGLEFLIYFQGNSAPDKSGLPSDRFSAERTGGSVSTLTIQRTQQEDSAVYLCASSLVGGLNTGELFFGEGSRLTVL.

V and J are TRBV27 and TRBJ1-2; 11 bases are shared with TRBD1. This CDR3 region has 16 residues. The ends lost 4 bases at V and 1 base at J; junction bases unmatched: 5. The germline V gene encodes CDR1 MNHEY and CDR2 SMNVEV (reference sequence). The CDR3 loop is CASSSDRGLYNYGYTF. CDR3 nucleotides: TGTGCCAGCAGTTCGGACAGGGGGCTGTATAACTATGGCTACACCTTC.

The count of this clone is one. This chain connects TRBV5-1 to TRBJ2-2; 8 nucleotides match TRBD1. Trimming at V came to 0 bases and at J to 4 bases, leaving 5 bases not matched to a gene. From germline, CDR1 is SGHRS and CDR2 YFSETQ. The CDR3 length is 16 residues. The CDR3 region has the DNA TGCGCCAGCAGCTTGGGGAGACAGGGGTCCACCGGGGAGCTGTTTTTT. This sequence encodes CASSLGRQGSTGELFF.

This chain links TRBV30 with TRBJ2-3; tentatively, D is TRBD1 (5 bases). V lost 2 bases to trimming and J lost 5 bases, with 5 bases between them. CDR3 length: 11 amino acids. The V gene's germline CDR1 is GTSNPN and CDR2 SVGIG (reference sequence). CDR3 nucleotides: TGTGCCTGGAGTAGGGGAGATACGCAGTATTTT. The encoded protein is CAWSRGDTQYF. The full variable domain, its missing parts supplied by reference TRBV30 and TRBJ2-3, is SQTIHQWPATLVQPVGSPLSLECTVEGTSNPNLYWYRQAAGRGLQLLFYSVGIGQISSEVPQNLSASRPQDRQFILSSKKLLLSDSGFYLCAWSRGDTQYFGPGTRLTVL.

The chain links TRBV23-1 to TRBJ1-5; no reliable D call. TRBV23-1 carries the ORF label, with uncertain function. CDR3 length: 13 amino acids. V was pared by 6 bases and J by 0 bases, with 6 bases between. CDR3 nucleotide sequence: TGCGCCAGCAGGAGTTATAGCAATCAGCCCCAGCATTTT. It is translated as CASRSYSNQPQHF.

The V gene is TRBV2, the J gene TRBJ2-2, with D perhaps matching TRBD2 (6 bases). CDR1 and CDR2 (germline): SNHLY, FYNNEI. The CDR3 is 14 residues long. Trimming removed 9 bases from V and 0 bases from J, with 11 bases in between. The CDR3 DNA reads TGTGCCAGTCGGCGGGACTCGAACACCGGGGAGCTGTTTTTT. This sequence encodes CASRRDSNTGELFF.

CDR3 sequence: CASSPGTGLPGQFF. CDR3 sequence (DNA): TGTGCCAGCAGTCCCGGGACAGGGCTGCCTGGGCAGTTCTTC. V and J are TRBV27 and TRBJ2-1, with 9 bases fitting TRBD1. Germline-derived CDR1 and CDR2 are MNHEY and SMNVEV (reference sequence). This CDR3 has 14 amino acids. The trim removed 5 bases at V and 12 bases at J, leaving 11 bases unmatched.

This chain joins TRBV11-2 and TRBJ2-7; weak D call: TRBD1 (6 bases). The V gene lost 3 bases and the J gene lost 2 bases, with 17 bases spanning the gap. This CDR3 has 16 residues. Germline V CDR1 and CDR2: SGHAT, FQNNGV. Written as DNA, the CDR3 is TGTGCCAGCAGCTTCCTGAGACAGGTCCTAACCTACGAGCAGTACTTC. Its protein product is CASSFLRQVLTYEQYF. Complete variable domain (other parts from reference TRBV11-2 and TRBJ2-7): EAGVAQSPRYKIIEKRQSVAFWCNPISGHATLYWYQQILGQGPKLLIQFQNNGVVDDSQLPKDRFSAERLKGVDSTLKIQPAKLEDSAVYLCASSFLRQVLTYEQYFGPGTRLTVT.

The rearrangement uses TRBV4-1 and TRBJ2-5; D gene uncertain. V lost 0 bases to trimming and J lost 4 bases, with 3 bases between them. The CDR3 covers 12 residues. Germline V gives CDR1 MGHRA, CDR2 YSYEKL. CDR3 bases: TGCGCCAGCAGCCAAGATAGAGAGACCCAGTACTTC. Translated, it gives CASSQDRETQYF.

This chain joins TRBV28 and TRBJ1-2; D call uncertain. The germline CDR1 and CDR2 sequences are MDHEN and SYDVKM. V was pared by 3 bases and J by 2 bases, with 7 bases between. The CDR3 is 13 amino acids. The CDR3 sequence: CASSFWQNYGYTF. The CDR3 DNA reads TGTGCCAGCAGTTTTTGGCAGAACTATGGCTACACCTTC.

This clone came up a few times. The rearrangement uses TRBV9 and TRBJ1-6; the D is unclear. The V end was cut by 3 bases, the J end by 6 bases, with 10 bases between. Germline V CDR1 and CDR2: SGDLS, YYNGEE. This CDR3 comprises 14 residues. In nucleotides, the CDR3 is TGTGCCAGCAGCGAGACGGTAGCTAATTCACCCCTCCACTTT. Its translation: CASSETVANSPLHF.